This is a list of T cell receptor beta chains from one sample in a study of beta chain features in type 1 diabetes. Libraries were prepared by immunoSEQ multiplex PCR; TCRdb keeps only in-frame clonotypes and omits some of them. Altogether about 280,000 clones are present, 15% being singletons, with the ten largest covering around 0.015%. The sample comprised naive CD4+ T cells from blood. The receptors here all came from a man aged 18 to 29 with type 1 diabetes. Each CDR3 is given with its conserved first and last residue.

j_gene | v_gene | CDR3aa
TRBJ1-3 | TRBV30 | CAWSVRGLPGNTIYF
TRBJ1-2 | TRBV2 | CASRGTGRDYGYTF
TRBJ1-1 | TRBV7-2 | CASSPRTGNTEAFF
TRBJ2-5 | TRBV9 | CASSVGGEETQYF
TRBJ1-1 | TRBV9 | CASSVGDRTRNTEAFF
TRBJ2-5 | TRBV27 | CASRRVGLAGGETQYF
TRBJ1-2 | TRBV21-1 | CASRTDRGSPFDGYTF
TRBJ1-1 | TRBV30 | CAWSYRDDTEAFF
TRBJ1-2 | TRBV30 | CAWSRQGPYGYTF
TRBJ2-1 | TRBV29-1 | CSVAGTTGSRSEQFF
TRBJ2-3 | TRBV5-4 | CASKVDRGTDTQYF
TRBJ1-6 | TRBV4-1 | CASSQDGGSPLHF
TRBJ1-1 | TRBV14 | CASSQDRGGRYTEAFF
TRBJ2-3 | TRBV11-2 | CASSLGAAGDADTQYF
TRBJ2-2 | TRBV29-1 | CSIYRAPGGGELFF
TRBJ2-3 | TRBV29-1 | CSVRLVLTDTQYF
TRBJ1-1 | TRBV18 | CASSPQGSTEAFF
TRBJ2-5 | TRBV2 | CASTYVGGRETQYF
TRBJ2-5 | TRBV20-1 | CSANSAKTQYF
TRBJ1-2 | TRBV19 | CASSIGVAANYGYTF
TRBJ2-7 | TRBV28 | CASLPQSLTGEQYF
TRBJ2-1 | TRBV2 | CASSPGTSGVDEQFF
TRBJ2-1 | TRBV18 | CASSPRSILAGVNEQFF
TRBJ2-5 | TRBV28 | CASTSRGLRYQETQYF
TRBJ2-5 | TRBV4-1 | CASSQAGDRVGETQYF
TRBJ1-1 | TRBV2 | CASSETQTEAFF
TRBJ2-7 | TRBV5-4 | CASSLDYSPYEQYF
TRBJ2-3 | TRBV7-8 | CASSLVTSGKADTQYF
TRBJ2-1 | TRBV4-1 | CASRKVIAQFNEQFF
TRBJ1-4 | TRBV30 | CAWDNWGGNEKLFF
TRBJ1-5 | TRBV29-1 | CSVAGVGEPQHF
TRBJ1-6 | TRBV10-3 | CAISESVDNYSPLHF
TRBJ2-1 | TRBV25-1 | CASSDPSGGRRYNEQFF
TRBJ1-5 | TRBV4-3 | CATPHPGGDSNQPQHF
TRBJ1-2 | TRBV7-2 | CASSFKTDYGYTF